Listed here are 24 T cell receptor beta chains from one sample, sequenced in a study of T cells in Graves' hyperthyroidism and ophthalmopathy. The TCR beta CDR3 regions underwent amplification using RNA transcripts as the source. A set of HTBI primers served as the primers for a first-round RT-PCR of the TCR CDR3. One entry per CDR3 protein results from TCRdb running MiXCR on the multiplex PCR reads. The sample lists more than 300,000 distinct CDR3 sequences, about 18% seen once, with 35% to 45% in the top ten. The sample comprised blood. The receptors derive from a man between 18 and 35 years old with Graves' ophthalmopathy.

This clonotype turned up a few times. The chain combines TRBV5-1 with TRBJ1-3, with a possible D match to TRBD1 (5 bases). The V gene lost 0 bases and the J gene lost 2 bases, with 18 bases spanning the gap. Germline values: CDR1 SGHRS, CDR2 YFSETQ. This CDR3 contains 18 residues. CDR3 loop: CASSLAGPKGYPGNTIYF. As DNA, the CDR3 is TGCGCCAGCAGCTTGGCCGGCCCTAAGGGGTACCCTGGAAACACCATATATTTT.

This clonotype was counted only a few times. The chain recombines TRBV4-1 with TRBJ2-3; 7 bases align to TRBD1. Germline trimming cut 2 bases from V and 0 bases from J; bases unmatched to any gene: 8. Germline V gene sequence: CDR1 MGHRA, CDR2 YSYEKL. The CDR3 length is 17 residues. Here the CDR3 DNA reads TGCGCCAGCAGCCAAACCGGACAGGCGGTTAGCACAGATACGCAGTATTTT. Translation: CASSQTGQAVSTDTQYF.

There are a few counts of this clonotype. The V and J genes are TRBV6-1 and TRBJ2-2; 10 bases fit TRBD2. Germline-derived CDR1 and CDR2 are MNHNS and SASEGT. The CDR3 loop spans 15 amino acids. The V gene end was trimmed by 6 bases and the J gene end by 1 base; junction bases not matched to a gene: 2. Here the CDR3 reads CASRSSGGNTGELFF. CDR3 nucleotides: TGTGCCAGCAGGTCTAGCGGGGGGAACACCGGGGAGCTGTTTTTT.

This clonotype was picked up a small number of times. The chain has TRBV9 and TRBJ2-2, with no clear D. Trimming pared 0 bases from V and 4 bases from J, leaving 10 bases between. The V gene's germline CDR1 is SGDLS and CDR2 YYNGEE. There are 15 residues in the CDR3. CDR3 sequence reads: CASSVEGQGTGELFF. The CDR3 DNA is TGTGCCAGCAGCGTAGAGGGCCAAGGCACCGGGGAGCTGTTTTTT.

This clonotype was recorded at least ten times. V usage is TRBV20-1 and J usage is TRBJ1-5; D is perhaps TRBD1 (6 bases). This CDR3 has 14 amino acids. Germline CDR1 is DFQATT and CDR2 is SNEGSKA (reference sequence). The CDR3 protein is CPKDRRLGNQPQHF. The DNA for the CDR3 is TGCCCTAAAGACAGGCGACTAGGCAATCAGCCCCAGCATTTT.

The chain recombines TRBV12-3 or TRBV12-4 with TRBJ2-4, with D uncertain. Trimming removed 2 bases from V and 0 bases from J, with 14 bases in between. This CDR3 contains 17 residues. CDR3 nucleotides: TGTGCCAGCAGTTTAACGGGTGTGACTTTAGCCAAAAACATTCAGTACTTC. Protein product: CASSLTGVTLAKNIQYF.

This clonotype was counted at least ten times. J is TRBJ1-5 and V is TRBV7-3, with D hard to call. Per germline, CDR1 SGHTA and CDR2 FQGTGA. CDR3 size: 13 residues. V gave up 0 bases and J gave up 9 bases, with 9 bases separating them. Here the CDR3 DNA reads TGTGCCAGCAGCTTAACGGCCCTAGGGCCCCAGCATTTT. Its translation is CASSLTALGPQHF.

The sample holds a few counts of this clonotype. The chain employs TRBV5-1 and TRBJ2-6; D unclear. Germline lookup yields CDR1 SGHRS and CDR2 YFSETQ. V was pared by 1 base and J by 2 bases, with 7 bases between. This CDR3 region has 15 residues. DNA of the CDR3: TGCGCCAGCAGCTTGTTCCAAGCTGGGGCCAACGTCCTGACTTTC. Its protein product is CASSLFQAGANVLTF.

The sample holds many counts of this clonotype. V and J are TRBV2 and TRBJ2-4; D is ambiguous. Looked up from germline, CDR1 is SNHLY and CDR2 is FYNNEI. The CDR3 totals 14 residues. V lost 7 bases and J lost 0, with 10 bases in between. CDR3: CASIYGLAKNIQYF. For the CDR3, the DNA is TGTGCCAGCATCTACGGGCTAGCCAAAAACATTCAGTACTTC.

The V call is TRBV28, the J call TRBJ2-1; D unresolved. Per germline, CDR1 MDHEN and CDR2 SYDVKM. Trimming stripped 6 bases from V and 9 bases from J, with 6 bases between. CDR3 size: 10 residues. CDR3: CASRGFEQFF. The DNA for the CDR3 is TGTGCCAGCAGGGGGTTTGAGCAGTTCTTC. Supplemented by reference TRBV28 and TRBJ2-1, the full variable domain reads DVKVTQSSRYLVKRTGEKVFLECVQDMDHENMFWYRQDPGLGLRLIYFSYDVKMKEKGDIPEGYSVSREKKERFSLILESASTNQTSMYLCASRGFEQFFGPGTRLTVL.

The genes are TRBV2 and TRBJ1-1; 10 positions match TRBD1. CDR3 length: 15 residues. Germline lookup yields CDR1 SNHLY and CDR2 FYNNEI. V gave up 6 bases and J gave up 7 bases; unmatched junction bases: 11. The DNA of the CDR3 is TGTGCCAGCAGCTTAAACCGAGACAGGGGGCTTGAAGCTTTCTTT. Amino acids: CASSLNRDRGLEAFF. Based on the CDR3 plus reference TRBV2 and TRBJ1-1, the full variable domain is EPEVTQTPSHQVTQMGQEVILRCVPISNHLYFYWYRQILGQKVEFLVSFYNNEISEKSEIFDDQFSVERPDGSNFTLKIRSTKLEDSAMYFCASSLNRDRGLEAFFGQGTRLTVV.

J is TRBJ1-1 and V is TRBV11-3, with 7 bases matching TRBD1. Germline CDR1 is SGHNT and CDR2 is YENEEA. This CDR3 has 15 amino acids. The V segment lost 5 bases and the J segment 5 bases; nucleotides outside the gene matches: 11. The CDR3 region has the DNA TGTGCCAGCAGCATTCGGAAAGGACAGGAGACTGAAGCTTTCTTT. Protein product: CASSIRKGQETEAFF.

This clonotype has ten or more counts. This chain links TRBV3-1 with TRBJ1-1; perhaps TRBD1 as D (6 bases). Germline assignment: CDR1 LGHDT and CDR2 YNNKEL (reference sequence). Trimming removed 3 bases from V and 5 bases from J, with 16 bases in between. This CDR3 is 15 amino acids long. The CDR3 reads CASSQYREGWTEAFF. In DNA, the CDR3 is TGTGCCAGCAGCCAGTACAGGGAAGGGTGGACTGAAGCTTTCTTT.

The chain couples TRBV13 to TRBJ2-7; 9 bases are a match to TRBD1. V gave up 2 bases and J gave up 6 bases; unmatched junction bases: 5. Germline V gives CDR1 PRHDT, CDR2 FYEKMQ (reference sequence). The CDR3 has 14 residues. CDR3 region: CASSLWDRDREQYF. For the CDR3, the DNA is TGTGCCAGCAGCTTATGGGACAGGGATCGCGAGCAGTACTTC.

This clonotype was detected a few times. The CDR3 loop reads CASSLDRVVFETQYF. The CDR3 DNA reads TGCGCCAGCAGCTTGGACAGGGTAGTATTTGAGACCCAGTACTTC. The rearrangement links TRBV4-1 to TRBJ2-5; the match to TRBD1 covers 8 bases. Germline assignment: CDR1 MGHRA and CDR2 YSYEKL. V lost 5 bases, J lost 5 bases, and 10 bases stayed unmatched. This CDR3 contains 15 residues.

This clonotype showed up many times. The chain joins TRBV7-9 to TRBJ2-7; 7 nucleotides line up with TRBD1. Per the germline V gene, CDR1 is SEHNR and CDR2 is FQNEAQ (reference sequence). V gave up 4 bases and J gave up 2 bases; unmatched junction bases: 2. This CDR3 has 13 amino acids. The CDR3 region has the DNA TGTGCCAGCAGCTGGGACAGCGCCTACGAGCAGTACTTC. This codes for CASSWDSAYEQYF.

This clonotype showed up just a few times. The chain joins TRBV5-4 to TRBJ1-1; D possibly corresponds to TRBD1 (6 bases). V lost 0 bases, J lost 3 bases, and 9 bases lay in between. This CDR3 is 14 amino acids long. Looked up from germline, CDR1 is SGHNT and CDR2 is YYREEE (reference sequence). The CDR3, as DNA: TGTGCCAGCAGCTTGGAAGGGGGTGACACTGAAGCTTTCTTT. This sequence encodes CASSLEGGDTEAFF.

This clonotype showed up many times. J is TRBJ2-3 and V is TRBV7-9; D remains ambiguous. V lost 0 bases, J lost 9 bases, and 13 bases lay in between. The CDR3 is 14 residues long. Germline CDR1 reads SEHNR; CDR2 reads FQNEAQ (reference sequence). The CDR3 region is CASSLAEAARTQYF. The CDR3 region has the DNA TGTGCCAGCAGCTTAGCCGAAGCAGCCAGGACGCAGTATTTT.

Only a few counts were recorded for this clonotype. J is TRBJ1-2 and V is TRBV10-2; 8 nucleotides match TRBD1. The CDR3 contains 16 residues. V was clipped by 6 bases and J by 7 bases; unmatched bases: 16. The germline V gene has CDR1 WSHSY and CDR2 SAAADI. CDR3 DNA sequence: TGCGCCAGCAGCCCTGGACAGGGAACGTTCATATTTGGCTACACCTTC. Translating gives CASSPGQGTFIFGYTF.

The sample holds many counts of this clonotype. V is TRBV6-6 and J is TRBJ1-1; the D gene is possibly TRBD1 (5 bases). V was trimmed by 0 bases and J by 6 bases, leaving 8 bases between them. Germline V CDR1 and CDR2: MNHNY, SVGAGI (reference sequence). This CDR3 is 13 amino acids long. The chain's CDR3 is CASSYSTAAEAFF. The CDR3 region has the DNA TGTGCCAGCAGTTACTCGACAGCGGCTGAAGCTTTCTTT.

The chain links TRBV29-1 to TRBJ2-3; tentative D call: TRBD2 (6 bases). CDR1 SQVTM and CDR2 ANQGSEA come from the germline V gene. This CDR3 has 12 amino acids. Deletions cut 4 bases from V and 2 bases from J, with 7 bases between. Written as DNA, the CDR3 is TGCAGCGTTGGCGGGGACACAGATACGCAGTATTTT. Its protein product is CSVGGDTDTQYF.

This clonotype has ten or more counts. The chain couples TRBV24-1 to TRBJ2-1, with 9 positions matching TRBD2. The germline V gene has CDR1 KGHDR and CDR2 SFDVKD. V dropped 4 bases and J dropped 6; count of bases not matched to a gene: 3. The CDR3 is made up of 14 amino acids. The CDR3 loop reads CATSDLSGGNEQFF. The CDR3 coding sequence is TGTGCCACCAGTGACCTTAGCGGGGGCAATGAGCAGTTCTTC.

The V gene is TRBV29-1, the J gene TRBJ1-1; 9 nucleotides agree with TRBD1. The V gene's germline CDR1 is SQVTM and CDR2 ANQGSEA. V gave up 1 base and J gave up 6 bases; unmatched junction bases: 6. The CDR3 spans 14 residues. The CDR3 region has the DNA TGCAGCGTTGAAGGACAGGGGGTTTTCGCTGAAGCTTTCTTT. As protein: CSVEGQGVFAEAFF.

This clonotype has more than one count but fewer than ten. CDR3: CATSRVDGGARYNEQFF. The CDR3 DNA is TGTGCCACCAGCAGAGTAGACGGGGGGGCCAGGTACAATGAGCAGTTCTTC. The chain couples TRBV15 to TRBJ2-1, with 8 bases aligning to TRBD2. V shed 1 base and J 4 bases; nucleotides not matched to a gene: 9. The germline V gene encodes CDR1 LNHNV and CDR2 YYDKDF (reference sequence). The CDR3 length is 17 residues.